This T cell receptor (beta chain) was sequenced during a study of T cells in localized non-small cell lung cancer. Study-wide results and caveats: In uninvolved adjacent lung, T cell clonality reached its highest value, exceeding tumor. Tumor samples were not multi-region, leaving intratumor heterogeneity unexcluded.

Repertoires were generated with immunoSEQ multiplex PCR, while TCRdb's copy carries only in-frame clones and drops some. The repertoire holds approximately 150,000 clones, with more than 70% as singletons. This clone was found a few times. Its antigen is not identified. The sample has other DNA sequences that encode this CDR3 too. The V gene's germline CDR1 is SGHTA and CDR2 FQGTGA. The V and J ends lost 0 bases and 4 bases, in that order; junction bases with no gene match: 4. The CDR3 length is 15 residues. This specimen consisted of peripheral blood, obtained before any cancer treatment. This receptor was identified in a female donor of 60 years or more with stage I lung adenocarcinoma. The rearrangement uses TRBV7-3 and TRBJ2-5, with TRBD2 identical over 8 bases. The CDR3 reads CASSLTSGAGETQYF. The CDR3 DNA sequence: TGTGCCAGCAGCTTAACTAGCGGGGCGGGAGAGACCCAGTACTTC. The variable domain in full, with the rest retrieved from reference TRBV7-3 and TRBJ2-5, is GAGVSQTPSNKVTEKGKYVELRCDPISGHTALYWYRQSLGQGPEFLIYFQGTGAADDSGLPNDRFFAVRPEGSVSTLKIQRTERGDSAVYLCASSLTSGAGETQYFGPGTRLLVL.